Listed here are 32 T cell receptor beta chains from one sample, sequenced in a study of early T cells in non-severe SARS-CoV-2 infection. TCRdb reprocessed the 5' RACE reads via MiXCR and lists one record per CDR3 protein. The sample carries some 71,000 distinct CDR3 sequences, roughly 12% recorded once. Sequencing input: whole blood. Receptors originate from an adult who was a healthcare worker with PCR-confirmed SARS-CoV-2 infection or an uninfected control (not recorded which).

This clonotype was detected ten times or more. The chain employs TRBV3-1 and TRBJ2-5; 11 nucleotides agree with TRBD2. The V segment lost 2 bases and the J segment 2 bases; nucleotides outside the gene matches: 10. CDR1 and CDR2 (germline): LGHDT, YNNKEL (reference sequence). This CDR3 is 18 amino acids long. CDR3 sequence reads: CASSQRGRLAGGQETQYF. CDR3 coding DNA: TGTGCCAGCAGCCAACGAGGGAGGCTAGCGGGGGGACAAGAGACCCAGTACTTC.

This clonotype occurred many times. The chain links TRBV18 to TRBJ2-7; tentative D call: TRBD1 (6 bases). Trimming stripped 4 bases from V and 3 bases from J, with 7 bases between. This CDR3 has 12 residues. Germline loops: CDR1 KGHSH, CDR2 LQKENI. CDR3 nucleotides: TGTGCCAGCTCACGACAGGTCTACGAGCAGTACTTC. Translation: CASSRQVYEQYF.

In its sample, this clonotype was seen many times. The chain recombines TRBV18 with TRBJ1-1; possible D gene TRBD1, 5 bases. The germline V and J ends were trimmed by 6 bases and 5 bases, with 13 bases remaining between them. The CDR3 runs to 13 residues. Germline values: CDR1 KGHSH, CDR2 LQKENI. In nucleotides, the CDR3 is TGTGCCAGCTCTAGAGGGGAGGAAACTGAAGCTTTCTTT. Its protein is CASSRGEETEAFF.

This clonotype has just one count. The chain joins TRBV6-1 to TRBJ2-1, with a possible D match to TRBD1 (5 bases). This CDR3 region has 14 residues. The germline V gene has CDR1 MNHNS and CDR2 SASEGT. The ends were cut back, 6 bases at V and 0 bases at J, with 9 bases in the middle. The CDR3 DNA reads as TGTGCCAGCAGGCCGACAGTCTCCTACAATGAGCAGTTCTTC. It codes for CASRPTVSYNEQFF.

This sequence joins TRBV20-1 and TRBJ2-4, with D tentatively TRBD2 (6 bases). The CDR3 covers 13 residues. Per the germline V gene, CDR1 is DFQATT and CDR2 is SNEGSKA (reference sequence). The V and J ends lost 5 bases and 8 bases respectively, with 16 bases between them. CDR3 residues: CSAPNQGGDIQYF. As DNA, the CDR3 is TGCAGTGCTCCAAATCAGGGAGGAGACATTCAGTACTTC.

J is TRBJ2-5 and V is TRBV6-2 or TRBV6-3, with TRBD2 matching over 9 bases. Trimming removed 2 bases from V and 2 bases from J; junction bases left unmatched: 12. The CDR3 runs 18 residues. From germline, CDR1 is MNHEY and CDR2 SVGEGT. In nucleotides, the CDR3 is TGTGCCAGCAGTTACGAAAGGCGACTAGCGGCCGCTCAAGAGACCCAGTACTTC. It encodes CASSYERRLAAAQETQYF.

This clonotype was seen repeatedly, ten times or more. This rearrangement joins TRBV7-8 to TRBJ2-5; D is tentatively TRBD1 or TRBD2 (5 bases each). The CDR3 loop spans 15 amino acids. V lost 6 bases, J lost 1 base, and 15 bases lay in between. Germline CDR1 reads SGHVS; CDR2 reads FQNEAQ. CDR3 sequence: CASRKERGPQETQYF. CDR3 bases: TGTGCCAGCAGGAAGGAGAGGGGTCCCCAAGAGACCCAGTACTTC. The whole variable domain, filled in from reference TRBV7-8 and TRBJ2-5, reads GAGVSQSPRYKVAKRGQDVALRCDPISGHVSLFWYQQALGQGPEFLTYFQNEAQLDKSGLPSDRFFAERPEGSVSTLKIQRTQQEDSAVYLCASRKERGPQETQYFGPGTRLLVL.

The table lists this clonotype with many counts. This sequence joins TRBV29-1 and TRBJ2-7; D may be TRBD1 or TRBD2 (5 bases each). V was cut by 0 bases and J by 2 bases, with 8 bases left in between. This CDR3 is built from 13 residues. Germline V CDR1 and CDR2: SQVTM, ANQGSEA. The CDR3 sequence is CSVEEGVPYEQYF. CDR3 sequence (DNA): TGCAGCGTTGAAGAGGGGGTCCCCTACGAGCAGTACTTC.

This clonotype came up a few times. The chain links TRBV30 to TRBJ2-1; 10 bases map to TRBD1. The CDR3 is 16 amino acids. The V gene end was trimmed by 4 bases and the J gene end by 4 bases; junction bases not matched to a gene: 10. Germline assignment: CDR1 GTSNPN and CDR2 SVGIG (reference sequence). CDR3 nucleotide sequence: TGTGCCTGGACTAAAACGGGGGACAGGGGTTACAATGAGCAGTTCTTC. Translated, it gives CAWTKTGDRGYNEQFF.

This clonotype has just a few counts. The chain joins TRBV10-2 to TRBJ1-2; D is possibly TRBD1 (5 bases). The V and J ends lost 3 bases and 3 bases respectively, with 11 bases between them. Looked up from germline, CDR1 is WSHSY and CDR2 is SAAADI. The CDR3 length is 14 residues. The CDR3 protein is CASSEPGRDYGYTF. CDR3 nucleotides: TGCGCCAGCAGTGAACCGGGACGGGACTATGGCTACACCTTC.

This clonotype was detected many times. The chain employs TRBV5-1 and TRBJ2-2; D may be TRBD1 (5 bases). Germline V CDR1 and CDR2: SGHRS, YFSETQ. The V end lost 0 bases, the J end lost 4 bases, and 10 bases lay between the germline ends. The CDR3 is made up of 15 amino acids. The DNA of the CDR3 is TGCGCCAGCAGCTTGGGTGGACACCTCACCGGGGAGCTGTTTTTT. Residues: CASSLGGHLTGELFF.

The chain joins TRBV29-1 to TRBJ1-1; tentatively, D is TRBD1 (6 bases). CDR3 length: 10 amino acids. The V end lost 7 bases, the J end lost 4 bases, and 7 bases lay between the germline ends. Germline V lookup: CDR1 SQVTM, CDR2 ANQGSEA. As DNA, the CDR3 is TGCAGCGGAGGGGGCACTGAAGCTTTCTTT. It encodes CSGGGTEAFF. Variable domain in full (rest from reference TRBV29-1 and TRBJ1-1): SAVISQKPSRDICQRGTSLTIQCQVDSQVTMMFWYRQQPGQSLTLIATANQGSEATYESGFVIDKFPISRPNLTFSTLTVSNMSPEDSSIYLCSGGGTEAFFGQGTRLTVV.

There are a few counts of this clonotype. The chain employs TRBV9 and TRBJ2-7; 11 bases map to TRBD2. The V gene end was trimmed by 0 bases and the J gene end by 1 base; junction bases not matched to a gene: 0. The germline V gene encodes CDR1 SGDLS and CDR2 YYNGEE. This CDR3 has 15 amino acids. The CDR3 loop is CASSVVAGGSYEQYF. CDR3 DNA: TGTGCCAGCAGCGTAGTAGCGGGGGGGTCCTACGAGCAGTACTTC.

This chain joins TRBV18 and TRBJ2-3; D may be TRBD1 or TRBD2 (5 bases each). Germline V gene sequence: CDR1 KGHSH, CDR2 LQKENI. The length of the CDR3 is 14 residues. Trimming removed 3 bases at V and 3 bases at J, with 10 bases between. Written as DNA, the CDR3 is TGTGCCAGCTCACCGACCGGGGCGACAGATACGCAGTATTTT. Translating gives CASSPTGATDTQYF.

V and J are TRBV7-9 and TRBJ2-7, with D perhaps assigned TRBD1 or TRBD2 (5 bases each). CDR3 size: 15 residues. CDR1 is SEHNR, CDR2 FQNEAQ, per germline (reference sequence). The V end lost 4 bases, the J end lost 0 bases, and 13 bases lay between the germline ends. The CDR3 loop is CASSSTGATSYEQYF. CDR3 bases: TGTGCCAGCAGCTCCACCGGGGCCACCTCCTACGAGCAGTACTTC.

Of note for this clonotype: One end of the junction is discordant with germline, which a read error may explain. The chain is built from TRBV2 and TRBJ2-7, with D hard to call. The length of the CDR3 is 11 residues. CDR1 and CDR2 (germline): SNHLY, FYNNEI. The CDR3 bases are TGTGCCAGCAGGGAAGACTACGAGCAGTACTTC. Encoded protein: CASREDYEQYF.

This clonotype was detected many times. The rearrangement joins TRBV6-6 to TRBJ1-1; the D is unclear. The CDR3 runs 11 residues. Trimming removed 5 bases at V and 6 bases at J, with 7 bases between. Germline loops: CDR1 MNHNY, CDR2 SVGAGI (reference sequence). The CDR3 region has the DNA TGTGCCAGCAGTCCCCCACCTGAAGCTTTCTTT. It yields the protein CASSPPPEAFF.

This clonotype occurred many times. V is TRBV20-1 and J is TRBJ2-3; the match to TRBD2 covers 8 bases. The CDR3 sequence is 15 residues long. With V trimmed by 0 bases and J by 3 bases, 5 bases remained unmatched. The germline V gene encodes CDR1 DFQATT and CDR2 SNEGSKA (reference sequence). The CDR3 DNA is TGCAGTGCTAGAGATCACAGCGGGAGTACAGATACGCAGTATTTT. The encoded protein is CSARDHSGSTDTQYF.

The chain has TRBV5-1 and TRBJ2-5, with D uncertain. CDR1 is SGHRS, CDR2 YFSETQ, per germline. V lost 8 bases to trimming and J lost 1 base, with 9 bases between them. The CDR3 length is 12 residues. The CDR3 DNA reads as TGCGCCAGTCGGACGGTCCAAGAGACCCAGTACTTC. This codes for CASRTVQETQYF.

This clonotype was recorded many times. The chain combines TRBV5-1 with TRBJ2-3; D perhaps matches TRBD2 (5 bases). The V gene lost 4 bases and the J gene lost 2 bases, with 14 bases spanning the gap. The CDR3 loop spans 15 amino acids. CDR1 and CDR2 from the germline V gene are SGHRS and YFSETQ. CDR3 region: CASSEGNSITDTQYF. DNA for the CDR3: TGCGCCAGCAGCGAGGGAAACTCGATCACAGATACGCAGTATTTT.

This clonotype was observed a few times. The V and J genes are TRBV27 and TRBJ2-3, with TRBD2 matching over 11 bases. Germline CDR1 reads MNHEY; CDR2 reads SMNVEV (reference sequence). V was pared by 6 bases and J by 3 bases, with 8 bases of the junction left unmatched. The CDR3 is 16 amino acids. CDR3 residues: CASRGGRLAGTDTQYF. In DNA form, the CDR3 reads TGTGCCAGCAGAGGGGGGAGACTAGCGGGAACAGATACGCAGTATTTT.

In its sample, this clonotype was seen a few times. The chain recombines TRBV3-1 with TRBJ1-2, with D possibly TRBD1 on 5 matching bases. Between the trimmed V and J ends, which lost 1 base and 2 bases, there was a span of 8 bases. The V gene's germline CDR1 is LGHDT and CDR2 YNNKEL (reference sequence). There are 14 residues in the CDR3. CDR3: CASSQGQINYGYTF. In nucleotides, the CDR3 is TGTGCCAGCAGCCAAGGACAGATCAACTATGGCTACACCTTC. Together with reference TRBV3-1 and TRBJ1-2, the CDR3 gives the full variable domain: DTAVSQTPKYLVTQMGNDKSIKCEQNLGHDTMYWYKQDSKKFLKIMFSYNNKELIINETVPNRFSPKSPDKAHLNLHINSLELGDSAVYFCASSQGQINYGYTFGSGTRLTVV.

This clonotype was seen ten or more times. This sequence joins TRBV7-3 and TRBJ2-1; D gene unclear. The V gene's germline CDR1 is SGHTA and CDR2 FQGTGA. This CDR3 has 15 amino acids. V lost 4 bases to trimming and J lost 6 bases, with 16 bases between them. The CDR3: CASSSVLGMVNEQFF. The CDR3 coding sequence is TGTGCCAGCAGCTCCGTGTTGGGAATGGTCAATGAGCAGTTCTTC. Based on the CDR3 plus reference TRBV7-3 and TRBJ2-1, the full variable domain is GAGVSQTPSNKVTEKGKYVELRCDPISGHTALYWYRQSLGQGPEFLIYFQGTGAADDSGLPNDRFFAVRPEGSVSTLKIQRTERGDSAVYLCASSSVLGMVNEQFFGPGTRLTVL.

This clonotype was recorded many times. The gene calls are TRBV11-2 and TRBJ2-3, with D perhaps matching TRBD2 (6 bases). V was pared by 8 bases and J by 7 bases, with 7 bases between. Germline CDR1 and CDR2: SGHAT and FQNNGV. The CDR3 spans 10 residues. CDR3 residues: CASGGYTQYF. CDR3 coding DNA: TGTGCCAGCGGAGGGTATACGCAGTATTTT.

Many counts were recorded for this clonotype. The chain links TRBV19 to TRBJ2-7, with 10 nucleotides matching TRBD2. V trimming: 6 bases; J trimming: 0 bases; junction bases outside the gene matches: 8. This CDR3 comprises 16 residues. CDR1 LNHDA and CDR2 SQIVND come from the germline V gene (reference sequence). The CDR3 nucleotides read TGTGCCAGTAGAAGAAGAGCGGGAGGGTTCTCCTACGAGCAGTACTTC. Protein: CASRRRAGGFSYEQYF.

This clonotype was counted many times. The V gene is TRBV12-3 or TRBV12-4, the J gene TRBJ2-5; D call uncertain. V gave up 1 base and J gave up 7 bases, with 13 bases separating them. The CDR3 loop spans 14 amino acids. The CDR3 sequence: CASSLEGGWGTQYF. The CDR3 bases are TGTGCCAGCAGTTTAGAGGGCGGCTGGGGGACCCAGTACTTC.

The V gene is TRBV5-1, the J gene TRBJ2-5; TRBD1 agrees at 7 bases. From germline, CDR1 is SGHRS and CDR2 YFSETQ. The V and J ends lost 4 bases and 5 bases, in that order; junction bases with no gene match: 8. The CDR3 length is 14 residues. CDR3 residues: CASSLGQVAETQYF. The CDR3 coding sequence is TGCGCCAGCAGCCTAGGACAGGTGGCCGAGACCCAGTACTTC.

This clonotype has just a few counts. This chain uses TRBV18 with TRBJ1-1, with D tentatively TRBD1 (5 bases). The CDR3 extends over 15 amino acids. The V end lost 0 bases, the J end lost 1 base, and 9 bases lay between the germline ends. Per germline, CDR1 KGHSH and CDR2 LQKENI. The CDR3: CASSPPGQPNTEAFF. The CDR3 bases are TGTGCCAGCTCACCACCGGGGCAGCCGAACACTGAAGCTTTCTTT.

The rearrangement links TRBV2 to TRBJ2-1; TRBD1 agrees at 8 bases. The CDR3 contains 15 residues. J gave up 0 bases and V 6 bases, and 4 bases lay outside the gene matches. Germline CDR1 SNHLY, CDR2 FYNNEI. The CDR3 DNA sequence: TGTGCCAGCAGGGGGGACAGGAGCTCCTACAATGAGCAGTTCTTC. As protein: CASRGDRSSYNEQFF.

The rearrangement uses TRBV12-3 or TRBV12-4 and TRBJ2-6; 11 bases are shared with TRBD1. The CDR3 covers 19 residues. Germline trimming cut 5 bases from V and 0 bases from J; bases unmatched to any gene: 9. The CDR3 DNA reads TGTGCCAGCAGTCCCAATCTTGGACAGGGGGCCTCTGGGGCCAACGTCCTGACTTTC. This translates into CASSPNLGQGASGANVLTF.

This clonotype was seen a handful of times. The chain has TRBV5-4 and TRBJ2-7, with D hard to call. Germline CDR1 is SGHNT and CDR2 is YYREEE (reference sequence). This CDR3 contains 16 residues. Trimming took off 1 base at V and 1 base at J, with 15 bases between the two ends. CDR3 loop: CASSLSKGLASYEQYF. The CDR3 region has the DNA TGTGCCAGCAGCTTGTCGAAAGGCTTAGCTTCCTACGAGCAGTACTTC.

This clonotype came up a few times. The chain combines TRBV11-2 with TRBJ2-6; D might be TRBD1 (5 bases). The CDR3 is made up of 18 amino acids. Per the germline V gene, CDR1 is SGHAT and CDR2 is FQNNGV. Trimming pared 5 bases from V and 3 bases from J, leaving 20 bases between. The CDR3 nucleotides are TGTGCCAGCAGCACGAGACAGAGCCTGTTAGGTGGGGCCAACGTCCTGACTTTC. Translated, it gives CASSTRQSLLGGANVLTF.